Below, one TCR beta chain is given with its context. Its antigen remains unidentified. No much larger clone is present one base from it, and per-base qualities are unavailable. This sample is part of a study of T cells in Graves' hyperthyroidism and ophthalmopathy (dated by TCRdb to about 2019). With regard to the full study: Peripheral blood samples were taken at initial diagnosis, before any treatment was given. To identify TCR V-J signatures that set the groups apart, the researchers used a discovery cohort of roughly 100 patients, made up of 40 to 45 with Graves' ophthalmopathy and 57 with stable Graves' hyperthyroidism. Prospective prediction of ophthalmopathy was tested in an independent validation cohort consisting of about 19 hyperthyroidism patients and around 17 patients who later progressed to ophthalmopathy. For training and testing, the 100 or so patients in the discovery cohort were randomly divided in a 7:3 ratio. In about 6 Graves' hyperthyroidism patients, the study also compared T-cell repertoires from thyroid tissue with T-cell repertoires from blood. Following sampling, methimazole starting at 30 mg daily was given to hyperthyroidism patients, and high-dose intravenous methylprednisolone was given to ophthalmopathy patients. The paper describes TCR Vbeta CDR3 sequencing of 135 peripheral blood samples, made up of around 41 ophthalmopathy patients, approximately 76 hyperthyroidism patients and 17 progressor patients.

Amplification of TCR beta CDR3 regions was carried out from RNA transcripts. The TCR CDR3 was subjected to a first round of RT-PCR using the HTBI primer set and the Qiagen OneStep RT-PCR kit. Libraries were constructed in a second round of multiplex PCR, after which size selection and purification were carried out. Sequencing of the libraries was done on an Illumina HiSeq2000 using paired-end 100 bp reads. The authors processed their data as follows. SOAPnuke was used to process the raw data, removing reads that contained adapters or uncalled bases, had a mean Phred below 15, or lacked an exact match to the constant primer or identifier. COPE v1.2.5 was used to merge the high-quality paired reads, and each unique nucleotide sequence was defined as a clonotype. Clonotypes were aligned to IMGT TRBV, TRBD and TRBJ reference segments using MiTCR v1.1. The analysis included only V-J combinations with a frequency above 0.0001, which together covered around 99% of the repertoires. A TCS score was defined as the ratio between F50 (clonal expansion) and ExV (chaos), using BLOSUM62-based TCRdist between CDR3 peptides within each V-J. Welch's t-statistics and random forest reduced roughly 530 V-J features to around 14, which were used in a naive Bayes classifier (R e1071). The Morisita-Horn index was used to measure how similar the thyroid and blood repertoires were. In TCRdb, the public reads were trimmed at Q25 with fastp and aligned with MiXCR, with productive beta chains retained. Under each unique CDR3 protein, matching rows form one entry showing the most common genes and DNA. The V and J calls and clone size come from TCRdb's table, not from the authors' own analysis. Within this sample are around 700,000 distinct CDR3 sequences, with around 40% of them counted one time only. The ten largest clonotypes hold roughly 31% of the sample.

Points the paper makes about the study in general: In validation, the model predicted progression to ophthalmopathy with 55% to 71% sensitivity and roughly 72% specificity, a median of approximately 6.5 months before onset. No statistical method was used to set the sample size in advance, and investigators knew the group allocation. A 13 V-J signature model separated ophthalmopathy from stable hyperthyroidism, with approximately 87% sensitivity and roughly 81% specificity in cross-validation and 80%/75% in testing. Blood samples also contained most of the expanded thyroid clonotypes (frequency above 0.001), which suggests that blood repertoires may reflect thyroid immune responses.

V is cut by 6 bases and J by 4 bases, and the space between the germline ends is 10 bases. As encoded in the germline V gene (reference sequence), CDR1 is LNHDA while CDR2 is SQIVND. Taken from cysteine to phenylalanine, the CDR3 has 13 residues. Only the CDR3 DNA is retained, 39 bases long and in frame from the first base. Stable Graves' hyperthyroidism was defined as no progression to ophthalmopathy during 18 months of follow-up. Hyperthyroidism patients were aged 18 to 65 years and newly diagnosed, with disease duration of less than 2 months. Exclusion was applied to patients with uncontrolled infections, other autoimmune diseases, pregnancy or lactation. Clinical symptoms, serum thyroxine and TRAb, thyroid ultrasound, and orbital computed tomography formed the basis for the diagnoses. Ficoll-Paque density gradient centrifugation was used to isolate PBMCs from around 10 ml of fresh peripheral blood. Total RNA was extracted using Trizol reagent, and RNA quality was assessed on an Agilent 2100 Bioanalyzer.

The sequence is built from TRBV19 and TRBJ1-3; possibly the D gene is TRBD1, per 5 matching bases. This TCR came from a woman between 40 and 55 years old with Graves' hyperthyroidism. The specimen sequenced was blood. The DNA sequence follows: TGTGCCAGTAGGGGGGTATCAGGAAACACCATATATTTT. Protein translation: CASRGVSGNTIYF.